What follows are 27 T cell receptor beta chains derived from one specimen sequenced in a study of blood T cell repertoires in COVID-19 (TCRdb year 2020). Library generation was performed with the immunoSEQ multiplex PCR assay. This is the immuneACCESS table as TCRdb keeps it, with only in-frame sequences that have V and J called. A part of the clones is gone; compared with another copy, unresolved V genes explain less than half, and the rest is unexplained. A total of 150,000 or so clones appear in this sample, over 75% of them only once. In total, the top ten clones hold around 1.2% of the sample. The sample consisted of PBMCs or T cells enriched from blood (not recorded which). The receptor source for this set is a human donor with acute COVID-19. The donor label of this sample is uncertain.

This rearrangement joins TRBV10-1 to TRBJ1-1, with 8 bases identical to TRBD1. J was trimmed by 1 base and V by 6 bases; bases with no gene match: 1. There are 13 residues in the CDR3. Germline lookup yields CDR1 WNHNN and CDR2 SYGVQD (reference sequence). As DNA, the CDR3 is TGCGCCAGCAGAGGGACAGGGAACACTGAAGCTTTCTTT. Its protein is CASRGTGNTEAFF.

The chain employs TRBV9 and TRBJ1-3; 7 bases are a match to TRBD1. This CDR3 is built from 16 residues. Germline trimming cut 2 bases from V and 1 base from J; bases unmatched to any gene: 6. Germline values: CDR1 SGDLS, CDR2 YYNGEE. Here the CDR3 reads CASSVRQGGSGNTIYF. CDR3 coding DNA: TGTGCCAGCAGCGTTCGACAGGGAGGTTCTGGAAACACCATATATTTT.

This clone was detected only a few times. This sequence joins TRBV10-1 and TRBJ1-5; 8 nucleotides line up with TRBD1. The trim removed 4 bases at V and 3 bases at J, leaving 8 bases unmatched. This CDR3 has 16 amino acids. Germline CDR1 and CDR2: WNHNN and SYGVQD (reference sequence). The CDR3 is CASSGPPGQVNQPQHF. CDR3 nucleotides: TGCGCCAGCAGTGGTCCCCCGGGACAGGTCAATCAGCCCCAGCATTTT.

The CDR3 loop is CASSIGRLEGMNTEAFF. The CDR3 DNA reads TGTGCCAGTAGTATCGGGCGGTTGGAGGGAATGAACACTGAAGCTTTCTTT. The chain couples TRBV19 to TRBJ1-1; D not resolved. The CDR3 runs 17 residues. The V gene's germline CDR1 is LNHDA and CDR2 SQIVND (reference sequence). V was shortened by 3 bases and J by 0 bases, with 17 bases between the two germline ends.

The chain recombines TRBV9 with TRBJ2-5; 14 bases line up with TRBD2. The CDR3 is 16 amino acids. Germline CDR1 and CDR2: SGDLS and YYNGEE. The V and J ends lost 0 bases and 4 bases, in that order; junction bases with no gene match: 2. The DNA of the CDR3 is TGTGCCAGCAGCGTAGAAGGGACTAGCGGGGGAGAGACCCAGTACTTC. It specifies CASSVEGTSGGETQYF.

Only one count was recorded for this clone. This chain joins TRBV7-3 and TRBJ2-7; 9 nucleotides agree with TRBD2. The CDR3 totals 15 residues. Germline lookup yields CDR1 SGHTA and CDR2 FQGTGA. The V and J ends lost 5 bases and 5 bases, in that order; junction bases with no gene match: 10. The CDR3 coding sequence is TGTGCCAGCAGCCAAAGGGTAGCGGGGGTCAACGAGCAGTACTTC. It yields the protein CASSQRVAGVNEQYF.

The CDR3 nucleotides read TGTGCCAGCAGTACCCCCGGTTCTGAGACCCAGTACTTC. The encoded protein is CASSTPGSETQYF. The chain combines TRBV28 with TRBJ2-5; unclear D gene. Trimming cost V 5 bases and J 5 bases, with 12 bases left between them. This CDR3 has 13 amino acids. CDR1 and CDR2 from the germline V gene are MDHEN and SYDVKM. Together with reference TRBV28 and TRBJ2-5, the CDR3 gives the full variable domain: DVKVTQSSRYLVKRTGEKVFLECVQDMDHENMFWYRQDPGLGLRLIYFSYDVKMKEKGDIPEGYSVSREKKERFSLILESASTNQTSMYLCASSTPGSETQYFGPGTRLLVL.

The rearrangement joins TRBV10-3 to TRBJ2-6, with TRBD1 identical over 9 bases. V lost 6 bases to trimming and J lost 0 bases; unmatched junction nucleotides: 6. Germline lookup yields CDR1 ENHRY and CDR2 SYGVKD. The CDR3 loop spans 17 amino acids. CDR3 in DNA: TGTGCCATCAGCGGACAGGGGCCGAACTCTGGGGCCAACGTCCTGACTTTC. This codes for CAISGQGPNSGANVLTF.

This sequence joins TRBV10-3 and TRBJ1-1; the match to TRBD1 covers 9 bases. Germline-derived CDR1 and CDR2 are ENHRY and SYGVKD. V shed 6 bases, J shed 5 bases, and the junction held 10 bases outside the gene matches. The CDR3 covers 15 residues. CDR3 protein: CAISAGTGPWTEAFF. DNA of the CDR3: TGTGCCATCAGCGCAGGGACAGGGCCCTGGACTGAAGCTTTCTTT.

The chain joins TRBV10-1 to TRBJ1-4, with D tentatively TRBD1 (5 bases). This CDR3 has 14 amino acids. With 3 bases removed from V and 7 bases from J, the gap between germline ends came to 12 bases. Germline-derived CDR1 and CDR2 are WNHNN and SYGVQD (reference sequence). Here the CDR3 DNA reads TGCGCCAGCAGTGATGGGGCCGGCGGTGAAAAACTGTTTTTT. This sequence encodes CASSDGAGGEKLFF.

The CDR3 DNA reads as TGTGCCACCAGTGACCCCAGGGCCGGGAGAGAAGAGACCCAGTACTTC. It specifies CATSDPRAGREETQYF. The chain is built from TRBV24-1 and TRBJ2-5; D possibly corresponds to TRBD2 (6 bases). V lost 4 bases and J lost 3, with 17 bases in between. CDR1 is KGHDR and CDR2 is SFDVKD in the germline V gene. This CDR3 comprises 16 residues.

V usage is TRBV6-4 and J usage is TRBJ2-3, with D maybe TRBD2 (5 bases). In germline, CDR1 is MRHNA, CDR2 SNTAGT. Trimming cost V 3 bases and J 2 bases, with 12 bases left between them. The CDR3 has 15 amino acids. The CDR3 nucleotides are TGTGCCAGCAGTGAAAAGGACTCCCCCACAGATACGCAGTATTTT. This translates into CASSEKDSPTDTQYF.

This chain uses TRBV5-1 with TRBJ2-5, with unresolved D. V was trimmed by 2 bases and J by 5 bases, leaving 25 bases between them. Germline CDR1 reads SGHRS; CDR2 reads YFSETQ. This CDR3 is built from 18 residues. The CDR3 sequence is CASSFRVPRSLVMETQYF. DNA for the CDR3: TGCGCCAGCAGCTTTCGGGTGCCCCGTTCCCTGGTCATGGAGACCCAGTACTTC.

The chain carries TRBV6-5 and TRBJ1-2; D perhaps matches TRBD1 (5 bases). This CDR3 comprises 12 residues. Trimming took 5 bases from V and 7 from J, leaving 11 bases between them. CDR1 and CDR2 from the germline V gene are MNHEY and SVGAGI. The CDR3 is CASSTPGAGYTF. The CDR3 DNA sequence: TGTGCCAGCAGTACCCCTGGGGCTGGCTACACCTTC.

The chain links TRBV7-9 to TRBJ1-1; TRBD1 matches at 7 bases. J was trimmed by 1 base and V by 6 bases; bases with no gene match: 5. Per the germline V gene, CDR1 is SEHNR and CDR2 is FQNEAQ (reference sequence). The CDR3 covers 14 residues. The CDR3 DNA reads TGTGCCAGCAGTTTACAGGGGACGAACACTGAAGCTTTCTTT. It specifies CASSLQGTNTEAFF.

This clone occurred a few times. The rearrangement links TRBV4-1 to TRBJ1-6; TRBD1 might be the D (5 bases). Germline assignment: CDR1 MGHRA and CDR2 YSYEKL. V was clipped by 1 base and J by 9 bases, with 13 bases between them. This CDR3 has 15 amino acids. For the CDR3, the DNA is TGCGCCAGCAGCCAAGCCGGCAGGGATAGTTCACCCCTCCACTTT. It translates to CASSQAGRDSSPLHF.

This clone was picked up one time. V is TRBV3-1 (or the pseudogene TRBV3-2) and J is TRBJ1-4; 7 positions agree with TRBD1. Germline V gene data show CDR1 as LGHDT and CDR2 as YNNKEL (reference sequence). The J segment lost 7 bases and the V segment lost 0 bases, leaving 5 bases of the junction unmatched. There are 15 residues in the CDR3. CDR3 bases: TGTGCCAGCAGCCAAGAACAGGGGTCAGGTGAAAAACTGTTTTTT. Its translation: CASSQEQGSGEKLFF.

V is TRBV30 and J is TRBJ1-1; the D is unclear. Trimming removed 2 bases from V and 10 bases from J, with 11 bases in between. Germline values: CDR1 GTSNPN, CDR2 SVGIG (reference sequence). This CDR3 is built from 11 residues. The CDR3: CAWSLRIGAFF. DNA of the CDR3: TGTGCCTGGAGTTTGAGAATCGGAGCTTTCTTT.

The chain is built from TRBV6-5 and TRBJ1-1; D remains ambiguous. The V gene's germline CDR1 is MNHEY and CDR2 SVGAGI. Trimming removed 0 bases at V and 6 bases at J, with 5 bases between. There are 12 residues in the CDR3. The DNA for the CDR3 is TGTGCCAGCAGTTACTCGGAGTCTGAAGCTTTCTTT. As protein: CASSYSESEAFF.

The gene calls are TRBV6-5 and TRBJ1-1; no definite D call. V lost 8 bases, J lost 1 base, and 11 bases lay in between. Germline V gene sequence: CDR1 MNHEY, CDR2 SVGAGI. CDR3 length: 13 residues. The CDR3 region has the DNA TGTGCCAGCCCCGGGTTGAAGAACACTGAAGCTTTCTTT. This codes for CASPGLKNTEAFF.

The chain joins TRBV9 to TRBJ2-6; 7 bases match TRBD1. There are 17 residues in the CDR3. Germline V lookup: CDR1 SGDLS, CDR2 YYNGEE. The J segment lost 1 base and the V segment lost 4 bases, leaving 8 bases of the junction unmatched. The CDR3 sequence is CASSTTGPRSGANVLTF. The CDR3 coding sequence is TGTGCCAGCAGCACGACAGGGCCTCGATCTGGGGCCAACGTCCTGACTTTC.

In its sample, this clone was seen many times. Other DNA sequences in this sample translate to the same CDR3. V is TRBV5-1 and J is TRBJ2-3; 15 bases map to TRBD2. After removal of 3 bases from V and 0 bases from J, the junction contained 5 bases not matched to a gene. CDR1 is SGHRS and CDR2 is YFSETQ in the germline V gene. This CDR3 has 18 amino acids. CDR3 sequence reads: CASSSGLAGGLSTDTQYF. In nucleotides, the CDR3 is TGCGCCAGCAGCTCAGGACTAGCGGGGGGGCTTAGCACAGATACGCAGTATTTT.

This chain joins TRBV5-5 and TRBJ2-1, with D unclear. The CDR3 totals 12 residues. The V end lost 0 bases, the J end lost 9 bases, and 7 bases lay between the germline ends. Looked up from germline, CDR1 is SGHKS and CDR2 is YYEKEE (reference sequence). The CDR3 loop is CASSLGASEQFF. CDR3 DNA: TGTGCCAGCAGCTTGGGGGCCAGTGAGCAGTTCTTC.

The CDR3 nucleotides are TGTGCCAGCAGTGAATCAGGACTAGCGGGGGGCACAGATACGCAGTATTTT. It is translated as CASSESGLAGGTDTQYF. This chain joins TRBV27 and TRBJ2-3; 13 positions match TRBD2. Germline trimming cut 5 bases from V and 1 base from J; bases unmatched to any gene: 6. The CDR3 contains 17 residues. CDR1 and CDR2 (germline): MNHEY, SMNVEV (reference sequence).

This chain links TRBV2 with TRBJ2-7; unclear D gene. The CDR3 has 13 amino acids. V was shortened by 4 bases and J by 4 bases, with 11 bases between the two germline ends. Germline V gene sequence: CDR1 SNHLY, CDR2 FYNNEI. The CDR3 DNA sequence: TGTGCCAGCAGTGGTCCTACTCCTTACGAGCAGTACTTC. It codes for CASSGPTPYEQYF.

CDR3 amino acids: CASSFLRGEEGYTF. CDR3 nucleotide sequence: TGTGCCAGCAGCTTCCTCCGGGGGGAAGAGGGCTACACCTTC. This sequence joins TRBV11-2 and TRBJ1-2; the D gene is possibly TRBD1 (5 bases). Deletions cut 3 bases from V and 8 bases from J, with 16 bases between. The CDR3 runs 14 residues. The germline V gene encodes CDR1 SGHAT and CDR2 FQNNGV.

The genes are TRBV19 and TRBJ1-5; weak D call: TRBD1 (5 bases). Germline V CDR1 and CDR2: LNHDA, SQIVND (reference sequence). The CDR3 sequence is 15 residues long. V was trimmed by 6 bases and J by 5 bases, leaving 17 bases between them. CDR3 region: CASSTGPWVDQPQHF. The DNA for the CDR3 is TGTGCCAGTAGCACAGGCCCTTGGGTTGATCAGCCCCAGCATTTT.